Following are 26 T cell receptor beta chains from one sample sequenced in a study of blood T cells in healthy people across ages. Alongside a J-beta primer mix, a sample-barcoded 5' primer served in a second PCR lasting about 6 to 11 cycles. MiXCR, applied by TCRdb to the 5' RACE reads, yields one record per CDR3 protein. This table has about 1.4 million distinct CDR3 sequences, 59% appearing once. Material: blood. Receptors were obtained from a man aged 18 to 30 in good health.

This clonotype was counted a few times. V gene TRBV7-9 combines with J gene TRBJ2-5; D remains unclear. The CDR3 is made up of 13 amino acids. With 5 bases removed from V and 5 bases from J, the gap between germline ends came to 12 bases. Germline V CDR1 and CDR2: SEHNR, FQNEAQ (reference sequence). The CDR3, as DNA: TGTGCCAGCAGCCCCAGGCTAACTGAGACCCAGTACTTC. Residues: CASSPRLTETQYF.

The table lists this clonotype with a few counts. V gene TRBV27 combines with J gene TRBJ1-2; no firm D call. Between the trimmed V and J ends, which lost 5 bases and 5 bases, there was a span of 18 bases. Germline-derived CDR1 and CDR2 are MNHEY and SMNVEV (reference sequence). The CDR3 spans 15 residues. CDR3 in amino acids: CASSPTDSTPYGYTF. The DNA of the CDR3 is TGTGCCAGCAGTCCGACGGATTCGACCCCTTATGGCTACACCTTC.

V is TRBV4-1 and J is TRBJ2-7; no firm D call. CDR1 and CDR2 from the germline V gene are MGHRA and YSYEKL. The CDR3 covers 15 residues. Trimming shortened V by 4 bases and J by 2 bases, and 15 bases separated the two germline ends. The CDR3 loop is CASSPSAAWAYEQYF. In nucleotides, the CDR3 is TGCGCCAGCAGCCCGTCGGCAGCGTGGGCCTACGAGCAGTACTTC.

The CDR3 DNA follows: TGTGCCAGCAGTTACGAGCTAGCGGGAGATCTGGAGCAGTTCTTC. Its translation: CASSYELAGDLEQFF. This chain joins TRBV6-5 and TRBJ2-1, with 10 positions matching TRBD2. The V gene's germline CDR1 is MNHEY and CDR2 SVGAGI. This CDR3 has 15 amino acids. V shed 2 bases, J shed 10 bases, and the junction held 8 bases outside the gene matches.

The V gene is TRBV20-1, the J gene TRBJ2-3; 10 nucleotides agree with TRBD2. V gave up 0 bases and J gave up 3 bases; unmatched junction bases: 6. The length of the CDR3 is 16 residues. The V gene's germline CDR1 is DFQATT and CDR2 SNEGSKA (reference sequence). This chain's CDR3 is CSAREETSGHTDTQYF. The CDR3 coding sequence is TGCAGTGCTAGAGAAGAGACTAGCGGGCATACAGATACGCAGTATTTT.

In this sample, this clonotype turned up a few times. The genes are TRBV20-1 and TRBJ2-7; 9 nucleotides match TRBD2. The CDR3 runs to 14 residues. Germline assignment: CDR1 DFQATT and CDR2 SNEGSKA (reference sequence). V was pared by 6 bases and J by 4 bases, with 10 bases of the junction left unmatched. The CDR3 region has the DNA TGCAGTGCCCCTAAGGCTACTAGCGGGTACGAGCAGTACTTC. This encodes CSAPKATSGYEQYF.

This clonotype was observed a few times. The gene calls are TRBV12-3 or TRBV12-4 and TRBJ1-5; weak D call: TRBD1 (6 bases). This CDR3 region has 14 residues. Between the trimmed V and J ends, which lost 1 base and 6 bases, there was a span of 10 bases. CDR3 amino acids: CASSLGDRSQPQHF. DNA of the CDR3: TGTGCCAGCAGTTTAGGAGACAGGAGTCAGCCCCAGCATTTT.

This clonotype was seen only once. The V call is TRBV4-3, the J call TRBJ2-7, with TRBD2 identical over 9 bases. Germline V lookup: CDR1 LGHNA, CDR2 YSLEER. The CDR3 consists of 15 residues. Trimming took 1 base from V and 1 from J; bases not matched to a gene: 2. The CDR3 reads CASSQGTSASYEQYF. In DNA, the CDR3 is TGCGCCAGCAGCCAAGGGACTAGCGCGTCCTACGAGCAGTACTTC.

The chain employs TRBV29-1 and TRBJ2-5; 12 nucleotides agree with TRBD1. Trimming cost V 3 bases and J 11 bases; bases outside gene matches: 13. Germline values: CDR1 SQVTM, CDR2 ANQGSEA. CDR3 length: 15 amino acids. The CDR3 spells CSVDLGQGALNEQYF. CDR3 bases: TGCAGCGTTGATCTGGGACAGGGGGCCCTCAATGAGCAGTACTTC.

Only a few counts were recorded for this clonotype. The V and J genes are TRBV4-1 and TRBJ2-7; 7 bases agree with TRBD1. The junction had 6 bases not matched to a gene; V was cut back by 3 bases and J by 7 bases. Germline V gene data show CDR1 as MGHRA and CDR2 as YSYEKL. This CDR3 spans 13 amino acids. CDR3 sequence reads: CASSHGSTGEQYF. CDR3 bases: TGCGCCAGCAGCCATGGGTCGACAGGGGAGCAGTACTTC.

The chain joins TRBV29-1 to TRBJ2-7; tentative D call: TRBD1 (5 bases). The V gene lost 6 bases and the J gene lost 5 bases, with 20 bases spanning the gap. From germline, CDR1 is SQVTM and CDR2 ANQGSEA. This CDR3 spans 14 amino acids. For the CDR3, the DNA is TGCAGCGTAGCCCAGGGCCAACTTGGGAACGAGCAGTACTTC. Translated: CSVAQGQLGNEQYF.

The chain carries TRBV5-1 and TRBJ1-2; 7 bases line up with TRBD1. V lost 4 bases and J lost 7; bases outside the gene matches: 4. This CDR3 is 12 amino acids long. Germline CDR1 SGHRS, CDR2 YFSETQ. In nucleotides, the CDR3 is TGCGCCAGCAGCCCACGACAGGGTGGCTACACCTTC. Translation gives CASSPRQGGYTF. The full variable domain, with the rest looked up from reference TRBV5-1 and TRBJ1-2, is KAGVTQTPRYLIKTRGQQVTLSCSPISGHRSVSWYQQTPGQGLQFLFEYFSETQRNKGNFPGRFSGRQFSNSRSEMNVSTLELGDSALYLCASSPRQGGYTFGSGTRLTVV.

This sequence joins TRBV2 and TRBJ2-3; a weak D match, TRBD2 (5 bases). The V and J ends lost 7 bases and 2 bases respectively, with 13 bases between them. Germline assignment: CDR1 SNHLY and CDR2 FYNNEI. This CDR3 has 14 residues. The CDR3 DNA follows: TGTGCCAGCAAGGCTAGCTGGGACACAGATACGCAGTATTTT. Protein: CASKASWDTDTQYF.

The chain combines TRBV7-8 with TRBJ2-4; TRBD2 agrees at 11 bases. The germline gives CDR1 SGHVS, CDR2 FQNEAQ. The trim removed 4 bases at V and 0 bases at J, leaving 11 bases unmatched. There are 19 residues in the CDR3. CDR3 amino acids: CASSSEGLLAGVAKNIQYF. DNA for the CDR3: TGTGCCAGCAGCTCCGAAGGGTTACTAGCGGGGGTAGCCAAAAACATTCAGTACTTC. Full variable domain (rest looked up from reference TRBV7-8 and TRBJ2-4): GAGVSQSPRYKVAKRGQDVALRCDPISGHVSLFWYQQALGQGPEFLTYFQNEAQLDKSGLPSDRFFAERPEGSVSTLKIQRTQQEDSAVYLCASSSEGLLAGVAKNIQYFGAGTRLSVL.

The CDR3, as DNA: TGTGCCAGCAGCTCCTCCGGGGGGGCCGTTTATGGCTACACCTTC. This translates into CASSSSGGAVYGYTF. This chain uses TRBV9 with TRBJ1-2; maybe TRBD1 (6 bases). CDR1 and CDR2 (germline): SGDLS, YYNGEE. V gave up 4 bases and J gave up 5 bases, with 18 bases separating them. The CDR3 length is 15 residues.

The chain has TRBV2 and TRBJ2-1, with no clear D. Germline V lookup: CDR1 SNHLY, CDR2 FYNNEI. V dropped 3 bases and J dropped 5 bases, with 23 bases sitting between them. The CDR3 has 18 amino acids. The DNA for the CDR3 is TGTGCCAGCAGTGAGGACGGCCTGGATCCCCGACCGAACAATGAGCAGTTCTTC. It yields the protein CASSEDGLDPRPNNEQFF.

The J gene is TRBJ2-7, the V gene TRBV6-2 or TRBV6-3; either TRBD1 or TRBD2 may supply D (5 bases each). The CDR3 sequence is 13 residues long. V was clipped by 7 bases and J by 3 bases, with 13 bases between them. In germline, CDR1 is MNHEY, CDR2 SVGEGT. This CDR3 is CASTNWGIYEQYF. The DNA of the CDR3 is TGTGCCAGCACCAACTGGGGGATCTACGAGCAGTACTTC.

This chain uses TRBV6-2 or TRBV6-3 with TRBJ2-7; 8 positions agree with TRBD2. Germline CDR1 and CDR2: MNHEY and SVGEGT. J was trimmed by 3 bases and V by 1 base; bases with no gene match: 5. The CDR3 spans 15 residues. The CDR3 nucleotides read TGTGCCAGCAGTTACTATAGCGGGGCGGTCTACGAGCAGTACTTC. Its translation: CASSYYSGAVYEQYF.

The table lists this clonotype with many counts. The chain couples TRBV20-1 to TRBJ2-7, with TRBD1 identical over 8 bases. Trimming at V came to 6 bases and at J to 1 base, leaving 2 bases not matched to a gene. The CDR3 extends over 12 amino acids. Germline V CDR1 and CDR2: DFQATT, SNEGSKA (reference sequence). The DNA for the CDR3 is TGCAGTGCCAGGACAGGGTCCTACGAGCAGTACTTC. Protein: CSARTGSYEQYF.

This clonotype was observed a single time. The V and J genes are TRBV25-1 and TRBJ1-2; TRBD1 agrees at 7 bases. CDR1 and CDR2 from the germline V gene are MGHDK and SYGVNS. The ends lost 6 bases at V and 7 bases at J; junction bases unmatched: 8. The CDR3 spans 13 residues. The chain's CDR3 is CASSDWTGGGYTF. The CDR3 nucleotides read TGTGCCAGCAGCGATTGGACAGGTGGTGGCTACACCTTC.

The CDR3 loop reads CASSESRHSSYEQYF. CDR3 nucleotide sequence: TGTGCCAGCAGTGAAAGCCGACATAGCTCCTACGAGCAGTACTTC. This chain uses TRBV2 with TRBJ2-4; D is ambiguous. The DNA end lines up better with TRBJ2-7; the J call may be wrong. The V gene's germline CDR1 is SNHLY and CDR2 FYNNEI. The CDR3 spans 15 residues.

This sequence joins TRBV5-1 and TRBJ2-7; D unresolved. The V gene's germline CDR1 is SGHRS and CDR2 YFSETQ. V dropped 0 bases and J dropped 5 bases, with 9 bases sitting between them. The CDR3 runs 13 residues. In nucleotides, the CDR3 is TGCGCCAGCAGCTTGGAGCGTACCCACGAGCAGTACTTC. Translated, it gives CASSLERTHEQYF.

The V and J genes are TRBV25-1 and TRBJ2-7; D remains ambiguous. Per the germline V gene, CDR1 is MGHDK and CDR2 is SYGVNS. The CDR3 is 14 residues long. Trimming removed 2 bases from V and 3 bases from J, with 11 bases in between. The CDR3 DNA reads TGTGCCAGCAGTGAAGGGCAGGAAGACTACGAGCAGTACTTC. As protein: CASSEGQEDYEQYF.

V and J are TRBV4-2 and TRBJ2-3, with 10 bases matching TRBD1. The germline gives CDR1 LGHNA, CDR2 YNFKEQ. V shed 1 base and J 2 bases; nucleotides not matched to a gene: 9. There are 18 residues in the CDR3. For the CDR3, the DNA is TGTGCCAGCAGCCAAGGCCCCGGGGGACAGGGGATCACAGATACGCAGTATTTT. It codes for CASSQGPGGQGITDTQYF.

By share, this clonotype ranks as medium-sized. The genes are TRBV10-3 and TRBJ2-3, with 8 bases identical to TRBD2. CDR1 and CDR2 (germline): ENHRY, SYGVKD. J was trimmed by 3 bases and V by 6 bases; bases with no gene match: 8. The CDR3 is 15 amino acids. The CDR3 DNA is TGTGCCATCAGCCGTGCGGGGGGCTCTACAGATACGCAGTATTTT. It encodes CAISRAGGSTDTQYF.

The chain carries TRBV4-1 and TRBJ2-1; D remains unclear. The CDR3 loop spans 14 amino acids. Per the germline V gene, CDR1 is MGHRA and CDR2 is YSYEKL. V lost 2 bases to trimming and J lost 7 bases, with 12 bases between them. The CDR3 protein is CASSQLLTENEQFF. The CDR3 DNA reads as TGCGCCAGCAGCCAATTGTTAACTGAGAATGAGCAGTTCTTC.